What follows are 7 T cell receptor beta chains derived from one specimen sequenced in a study of blood T cell repertoires in COVID-19. TCRdb keeps only in-frame clones here, not all; method: immunoSEQ multiplex PCR. The sample comprises about 200,000 clones, 84% of which are singletons, and roughly 13% rests with the top ten. Sequencing used peripheral blood. The origin of the receptors is a human donor in a cohort sampled during active COVID-19.

This clone occurred once. V usage is TRBV7-9 and J usage is TRBJ1-4; D remains unclear. Per germline, CDR1 SEHNR and CDR2 FQNEAQ (reference sequence). This CDR3 is built from 12 residues. The V and J ends lost 5 bases and 10 bases respectively, with 11 bases between them. As DNA, the CDR3 is TGTGCCAGCAGCCCCACGGGTGGAAAACTGTTTTTT. Encoded protein: CASSPTGGKLFF.

This clone was counted a single time. The chain uses TRBV5-1 and TRBJ2-1; D possibly corresponds to TRBD2 (5 bases). The V end lost 4 bases, the J end lost 1 base, and 18 bases lay between the germline ends. Germline values: CDR1 SGHRS, CDR2 YFSETQ. The CDR3 consists of 17 residues. The CDR3 region is CASSGRGVGSSYNEQFF. As DNA, the CDR3 is TGCGCCAGCAGCGGCCGGGGAGTGGGAAGTTCCTACAATGAGCAGTTCTTC.

This clone appeared once. V is TRBV28 and J is TRBJ2-7, with 9 nucleotides matching TRBD2. Trimming cost V 4 bases and J 5 bases; bases outside gene matches: 12. The CDR3 is 16 residues long. Germline CDR1 reads MDHEN; CDR2 reads SYDVKM. The CDR3 coding sequence is TGTGCCAGCAGTTCACTCGTAGCGGGAGCTCCCAACGAGCAGTACTTC. Its protein product is CASSSLVAGAPNEQYF.

The chain joins TRBV11-1 to TRBJ2-3; 12 bases are a match to TRBD1. The V gene end was trimmed by 5 bases and the J gene end by 10 bases; junction bases not matched to a gene: 13. CDR1 SGHAT and CDR2 FQDESV come from the germline V gene (reference sequence). The CDR3 length is 16 residues. The CDR3 reads CASSAKGQGARVAQYF. The CDR3 nucleotides are TGTGCCAGCAGCGCCAAGGGACAGGGGGCGCGAGTAGCGCAGTATTTT.

V is TRBV4-2 and J is TRBJ1-2; 9 positions agree with TRBD1. Germline V gives CDR1 LGHNA, CDR2 YNFKEQ. The V and J ends lost 2 bases and 8 bases, in that order; junction bases with no gene match: 21. CDR3 length equals 19 residues. CDR3 sequence reads: CASSQRHGTGQPDGYGYTF. Written as DNA, the CDR3 is TGTGCCAGCAGCCAACGTCACGGGACAGGGCAACCCGACGGTTACGGCTACACCTTC.

The chain uses TRBV18 and TRBJ2-7; no clear D. The CDR3 length is 13 residues. V gave up 2 bases and J gave up 2 bases, with 7 bases separating them. The germline V gene has CDR1 KGHSH and CDR2 LQKENI. The CDR3 loop is CASSPVAAYEQYF. The CDR3 nucleotides are TGTGCCAGCTCACCAGTGGCAGCCTACGAGCAGTACTTC.

The chain combines TRBV4-1 with TRBJ2-1; 7 nucleotides align to TRBD2. This CDR3 contains 14 residues. After removal of 5 bases from V and 8 bases from J, the junction contained 9 bases not matched to a gene. Looked up from germline, CDR1 is MGHRA and CDR2 is YSYEKL. CDR3 loop: CASSTRTSQDEQFF. The CDR3 DNA reads TGCGCCAGCAGCACCCGGACTAGTCAGGATGAGCAGTTCTTC.